This section outlines one TCR beta chain sequence together with its context. This entry is derived from a study of T cell changes during pregnancy in multiple sclerosis. Trimming stripped 3 bases from V and 5 bases from J, with 20 bases between. This CDR3 region has 17 residues. Germline lookup yields CDR1 LNHDA and CDR2 SQIVND (reference sequence). Using immunoSEQ multiplex PCR, the repertoire was profiled, and TCRdb retains in-frame clones only, with some absent. The sample yields roughly 120,000 clones, 80% to 95% seen once. The receptor was derived from a female donor with multiple sclerosis, enrolled in a pregnancy study. Sequenced material: peripheral blood, taken in the third trimester of pregnancy. V is TRBV19 and J is TRBJ1-3; maybe TRBD1 (5 bases). CDR3 sequence: CASSMRRQGGGRNTIYF. CDR3 DNA sequence: TGTGCCAGTAGTATGAGGCGGCAGGGCGGCGGAAGAAACACCATATATTTT.